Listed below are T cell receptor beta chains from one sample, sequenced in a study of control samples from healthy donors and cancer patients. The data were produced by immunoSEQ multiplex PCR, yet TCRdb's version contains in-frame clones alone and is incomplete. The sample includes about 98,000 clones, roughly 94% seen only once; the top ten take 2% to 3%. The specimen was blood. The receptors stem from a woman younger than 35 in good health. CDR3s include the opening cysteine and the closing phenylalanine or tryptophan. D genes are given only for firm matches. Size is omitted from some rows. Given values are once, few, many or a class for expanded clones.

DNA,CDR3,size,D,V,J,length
TGTGCCAGCAGCTCACTAGCGGAAGCCTACGAGCAGTACTTC,CASSSLAEAYEQYF,.,TRBD2,TRBV7-9,TRBJ2-7,14
TGTGCCAGCAGTGACCCCCCAAGTTTTGGCTACACCTTC,CASSDPPSFGYTF,.,.,TRBV6-4,TRBJ1-2,13
TGTGCCAGCTCACCAGGTGAAGGGTTGGACCTCCACTTT,CASSPGEGLDLHF,.,.,TRBV18,TRBJ1-6,13
TGTGCCAGTAGTATAGGCGGCGAGACCCAGTACTTC,CASSIGGETQYF,.,.,TRBV19,TRBJ2-5,12
TGTGCCAGCAGTGACCAGGGACTCAACTACGAGCAGTACTTC,CASSDQGLNYEQYF,.,.,TRBV2,TRBJ2-7,14
TGTGCCAGCAGCTTATTGGGACTACCAAATCACGAGCAGTACTTC,CASSLLGLPNHEQYF,.,TRBD2,TRBV7-9,TRBJ2-7,15
TGTGCCAGCAGCTCAAGGGGCGGTTCTGGAAACACCATATATTTT,CASSSRGGSGNTIYF,.,.,TRBV27,TRBJ1-3,15
TGTGCCAGCAGCCAAGATTGGGCAGGAGAGACCCAGTACTTC,CASSQDWAGETQYF,.,.,TRBV3-1/TRBV3-2,TRBJ2-5,14
TGTGCCTGGGGACAGAACTATAATTCACCCCTCCACTTT,CAWGQNYNSPLHF,.,.,TRBV30,TRBJ1-6,13
TGTGCCACCAGCAGAGGGGTCTTAGGGCCTGGGGCCAACGTCCTGACTTTC,CATSRGVLGPGANVLTF,.,.,TRBV15,TRBJ2-6,17
TGTGCCAGCAGCAAAACCCCCGATACGGAAGCTTTCTTT,CASSKTPDTEAFF,.,.,TRBV21-1,TRBJ1-1,13
TGTGCCAGCAGGGGTACAGGGGCGGATGGCTACACCTTC,CASRGTGADGYTF,once,TRBD1,TRBV6-4,TRBJ1-2,13
TGTGCCAGCAGCCCAGGAGGGATGGGCTACGAGCAGTACTTC,CASSPGGMGYEQYF,.,.,TRBV9,TRBJ2-7,14
TGTGCCAGCAGTTCCAAGAAAACTAGCGAAGAGTACTTC,CASSSKKTSEEYF,.,TRBD2,TRBV6-2/TRBV6-3,TRBJ2-7,13
TGTGCCAGAGGGAGCGGGAGTGGGGGGGATACGCAGTATTTT,CARGSGSGGDTQYF,.,TRBD2,TRBV6-4,TRBJ2-3,14
TGTGCCACCAGCGCAAATCTTCCAGGGGCCACCGGGGGCACTGAAGCTTTCTTT,CATSANLPGATGGTEAFF,.,.,TRBV24-1,TRBJ1-1,18
TGTGCCATCAGTGAGCCCCGAGGGGGCAAAAACATTCAGTACTTC,CAISEPRGGKNIQYF,.,.,TRBV10-3,TRBJ2-4,15
TGTGCCAGCAGTTACTTCGGGGGGGCGAACACCGGGGAGCTGTTTTTT,CASSYFGGANTGELFF,once,TRBD2,TRBV6-5,TRBJ2-2,16
TGTGCCAGCAGCGGACTAGCGGGAGGCCAAGAGGAGCTGTTTTTT,CASSGLAGGQEELFF,.,TRBD2,TRBV9,TRBJ2-2,15
TGTGCCAGCAGCGTAGAGGTGGGGAACACTGAAGCTTTCTTT,CASSVEVGNTEAFF,.,.,TRBV9,TRBJ1-1,14
TGTGCCAGCAGCCAAGGGGTGACAGAGCACTACGAGCAGTACTTC,CASSQGVTEHYEQYF,.,.,TRBV4-2,TRBJ2-7,15
TGCGCCAGCAGCCGGGACAGTCCCTACGAGCAGTACTTC,CASSRDSPYEQYF,.,TRBD1,TRBV5-1,TRBJ2-7,13
TGTGCCAGTAGTTTCGGGCTGGGGAACACTGAAGCTTTCTTT,CASSFGLGNTEAFF,.,.,TRBV19,TRBJ1-1,14
TGTGCCAGCACCGAGCTACCAATGAACACTGAAGCTTTCTTT,CASTELPMNTEAFF,.,.,TRBV9,TRBJ1-1,14
TGTGCCAGCAGTCTCTTAGCGAGGGAGAACACTGAAGCTTTCTTT,CASSLLARENTEAFF,.,.,TRBV28,TRBJ1-1,15
TGTGCCAGTACTGGAGACAGGGCGTCCTTTCAGCCCCAGCATTTT,CASTGDRASFQPQHF,.,TRBD1,TRBV19,TRBJ1-5,15
TGTGCCAGCAGCCAAGACCTAGCTAACTATGGCTACACCTTC,CASSQDLANYGYTF,.,.,TRBV14,TRBJ1-2,14
TGTGCCAGCAGCAAAGCAGGTGTCAGAGGGGTTGTGGAAAGTCAGCCCCAGCATTTT,CASSKAGVRGVVESQPQHF,.,.,TRBV21-1,TRBJ1-5,19
TGTGCCAGCAGCTTAGGGATAAATCAGCCCCAGCATTTT,CASSLGINQPQHF,.,.,TRBV7-8,TRBJ1-5,13
TGCGCCAGCAGCTATGCCGGGACAGGAGGGACTGAAGCTTTCTTT,CASSYAGTGGTEAFF,.,TRBD1,TRBV5-1,TRBJ1-1,15
TGTGCCAGCAGCTTGCTAGGGGGCTACAATGAGCAGTTCTTC,CASSLLGGYNEQFF,once,.,TRBV5-6,TRBJ2-1,14
TGTGCCAGCAGTTCCCCCGGGACAGGGGACTACGAGCAGTACTTC,CASSSPGTGDYEQYF,.,TRBD1,TRBV28,TRBJ2-7,15
TGTGCCAGCACCGCCGTGGGATTGAACACTGAAGCTTTCTTT,CASTAVGLNTEAFF,.,.,TRBV6-6,TRBJ1-1,14
TGCGCCAGCAGCCAAGTTCTGGGGGCGACCTACGAGCAGTACTTC,CASSQVLGATYEQYF,.,.,TRBV4-1,TRBJ2-7,15
TGTGCCAGCAGCCAAGTAGGAGGGGGTAGGGCCAAAAACATTCAGTACTTC,CASSQVGGGRAKNIQYF,.,.,TRBV3-1/TRBV3-2,TRBJ2-4,17
TGTGCCAGCGCCGAGGGGGCAGGGGGCACTGAAGCTTTCTTT,CASAEGAGGTEAFF,.,TRBD1,TRBV7-9,TRBJ1-1,14
TGTGCCAGCAGTGGGGACTACGATAATCAGCCCCAGCATTTT,CASSGDYDNQPQHF,.,.,TRBV2,TRBJ1-5,14
TGTGCCAGCAGCTTGGCATCGGGACTCAACGCGAACACCGGGGAGCTGTTTTTT,CASSLASGLNANTGELFF,.,.,TRBV5-8,TRBJ2-2,18
TGTGCCAGCAGGTCCCGGGCGGATTTTAATACGCAGTATTTT,CASRSRADFNTQYF,.,.,TRBV2,TRBJ2-3,14
TGTGCCAGCAGCTTGAGTGCCGTACAGGGTTTCATCACAGATACGCAGTATTTT,CASSLSAVQGFITDTQYF,.,.,TRBV7-2,TRBJ2-3,18